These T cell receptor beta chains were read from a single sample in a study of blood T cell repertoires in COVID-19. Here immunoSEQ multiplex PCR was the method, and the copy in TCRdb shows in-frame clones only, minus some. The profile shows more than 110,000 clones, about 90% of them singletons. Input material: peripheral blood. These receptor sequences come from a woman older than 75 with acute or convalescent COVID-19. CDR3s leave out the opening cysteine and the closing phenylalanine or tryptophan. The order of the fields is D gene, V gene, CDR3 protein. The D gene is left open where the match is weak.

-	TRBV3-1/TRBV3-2	ASSRGGFESPLH
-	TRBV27	ASSLRGYSNQPQH
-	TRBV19	ASSIAGVLNQPQH
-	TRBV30	AWSVLRGGSPLH
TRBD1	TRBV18	ASSKRQGAGETQY
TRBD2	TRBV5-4	ASSSVTGGDTGELF
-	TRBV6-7	ASSYVTEAF
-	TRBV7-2	ASSLGSRNTIY
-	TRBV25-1	ASSGPGAF
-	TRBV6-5	ASSSGVGPYGYT
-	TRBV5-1	ASSLGNRVVNTEAF
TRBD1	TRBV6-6	ASSFGQGPYYEQY
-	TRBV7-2	ASSLGVIRGPRNEQF
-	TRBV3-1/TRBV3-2	ASSPQTETGNGYT
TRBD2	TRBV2	ASSEGTSGGRNEQF
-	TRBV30	AWSPKGREETQY
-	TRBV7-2	ASSLDGVRVTGELF
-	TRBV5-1	ASSLQGYEQY
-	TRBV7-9	ASSLVQGQETQY
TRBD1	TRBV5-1	ASSLMTGGNTEAF
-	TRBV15	ATSRGPNSPLH
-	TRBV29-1	SVRGQDYGYT
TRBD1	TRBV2	ASSVQGVQNTEAF
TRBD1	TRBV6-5	ASRDPATGTEQY
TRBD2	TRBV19	ASSITPGLAGDYNTGELF
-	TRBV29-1	SVGLERGSPLH
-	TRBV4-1	ASSQEPGQTFSF
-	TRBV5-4	ASSLAGEGMKKLF
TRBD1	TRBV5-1	ASSLEGQPLSGANVLT
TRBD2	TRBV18	ASSPRNSGGTDTQY
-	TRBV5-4	ASSYSSLASGNTIY
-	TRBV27	ASSSPSGGVYGYT
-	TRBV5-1	ASSLGQLPGNTIY
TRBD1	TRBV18	ASSEGQGAIYEQY
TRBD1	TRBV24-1	ATSAITGTAYGYT
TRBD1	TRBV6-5	ASSPGTGEGTEAF
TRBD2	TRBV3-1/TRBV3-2	ASSHRGLADYNEQF
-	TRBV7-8	ASSLEGGKETQY